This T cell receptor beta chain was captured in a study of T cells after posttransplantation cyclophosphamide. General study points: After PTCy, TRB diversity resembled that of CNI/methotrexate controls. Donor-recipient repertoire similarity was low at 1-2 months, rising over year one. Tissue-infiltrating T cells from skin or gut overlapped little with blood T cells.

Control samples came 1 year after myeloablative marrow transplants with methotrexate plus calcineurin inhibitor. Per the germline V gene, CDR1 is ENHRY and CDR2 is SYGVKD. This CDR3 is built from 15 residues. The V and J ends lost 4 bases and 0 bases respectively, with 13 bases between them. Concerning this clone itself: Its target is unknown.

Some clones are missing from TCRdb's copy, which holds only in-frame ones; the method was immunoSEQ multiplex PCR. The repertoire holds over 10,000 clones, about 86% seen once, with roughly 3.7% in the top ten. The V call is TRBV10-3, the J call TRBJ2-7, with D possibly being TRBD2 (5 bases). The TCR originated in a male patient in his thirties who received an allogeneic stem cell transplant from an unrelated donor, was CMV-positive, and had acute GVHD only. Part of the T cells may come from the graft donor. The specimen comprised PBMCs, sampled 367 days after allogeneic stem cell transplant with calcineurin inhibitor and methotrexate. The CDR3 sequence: CAISGGDRGSYEQYF. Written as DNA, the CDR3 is TGTGCCATCAGTGGAGGAGATCGGGGCTCCTACGAGCAGTACTTC.